This paragraph reports one TCR beta chain. This clonotype was recorded at least ten times. The antigen it binds to is not known. The input lacks base qualities; no much larger clone sits a single base away. The sample is drawn from a study of patients and donors after allogeneic stem cell transplantation (dated by TCRdb to the early 2020s). Including cysteine and phenylalanine, the CDR3 has 11 amino acids. Of the read, only the CDR3 DNA is kept; its 33 bases are in frame from base 1. CDR1 and CDR2, looked up from the germline V gene, are KGHDR and SFDVKD. Trimming removed 6 bases from V and 4 bases from J, leaving 3 bases between the germline ends. Libraries were constructed by RT-PCR. The listed sequencing device is NextSeq 550. TCRdb reran the public reads through fastp at Q25 and MiXCR, keeping productive beta chains. Each CDR3 protein gets just one entry, which takes the most common genes and DNA from the rows behind it. This sample has some 60,000 distinct CDR3 sequences in its table, and roughly 13% of those were observed once. In total, the top ten clones hold more than 25% of the sample.

The sequence joins TRBV24-1 to TRBJ1-3, with no reliable assignment of the D segment. This receptor was taken from a human donor who was either an allogeneic HSCT recipient or a stem cell or donor lymphocyte infusion donor (not recorded which). It is not recorded whose cells these are; they may come from a transplant donor. The sample was blood, either unsorted or a sorted T cell fraction (not recorded which). The CDR3 amino acid sequence is: CATSRGNTIYF. The DNA sequence reads TGTGCCACCAGTCGGGGAAACACCATATATTTT.